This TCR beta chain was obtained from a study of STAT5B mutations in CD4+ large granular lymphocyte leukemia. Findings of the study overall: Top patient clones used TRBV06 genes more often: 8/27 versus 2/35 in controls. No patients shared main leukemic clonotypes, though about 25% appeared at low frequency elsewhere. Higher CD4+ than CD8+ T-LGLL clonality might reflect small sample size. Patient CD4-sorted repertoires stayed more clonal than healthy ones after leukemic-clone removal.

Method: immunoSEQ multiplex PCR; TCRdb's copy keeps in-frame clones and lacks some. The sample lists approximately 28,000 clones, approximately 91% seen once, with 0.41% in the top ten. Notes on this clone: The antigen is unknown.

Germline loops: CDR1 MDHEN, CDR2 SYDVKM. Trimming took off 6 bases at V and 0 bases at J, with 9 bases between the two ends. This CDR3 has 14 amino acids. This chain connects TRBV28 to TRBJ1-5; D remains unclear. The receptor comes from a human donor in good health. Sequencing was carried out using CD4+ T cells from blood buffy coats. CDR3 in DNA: TGTGCCAGCAGGAACAACCTTAGCAATCAGCCCCAGCATTTT. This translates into CASRNNLSNQPQHF.